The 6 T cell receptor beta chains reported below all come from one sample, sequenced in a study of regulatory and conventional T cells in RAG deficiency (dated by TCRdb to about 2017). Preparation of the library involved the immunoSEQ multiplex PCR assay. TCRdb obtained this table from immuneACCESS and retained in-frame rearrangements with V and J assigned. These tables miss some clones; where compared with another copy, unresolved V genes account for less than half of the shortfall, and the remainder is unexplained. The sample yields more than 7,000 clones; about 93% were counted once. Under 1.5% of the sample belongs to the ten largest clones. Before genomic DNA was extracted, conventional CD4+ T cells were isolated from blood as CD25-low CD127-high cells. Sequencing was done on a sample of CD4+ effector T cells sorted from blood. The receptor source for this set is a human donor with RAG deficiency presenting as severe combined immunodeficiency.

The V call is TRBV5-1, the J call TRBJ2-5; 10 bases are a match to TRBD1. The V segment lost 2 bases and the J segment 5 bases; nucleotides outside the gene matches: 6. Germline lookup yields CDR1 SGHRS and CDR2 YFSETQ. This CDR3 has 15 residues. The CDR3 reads CASSFRTGGVETQYF. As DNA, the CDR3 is TGCGCCAGCAGCTTCCGGACAGGGGGGGTTGAGACCCAGTACTTC.

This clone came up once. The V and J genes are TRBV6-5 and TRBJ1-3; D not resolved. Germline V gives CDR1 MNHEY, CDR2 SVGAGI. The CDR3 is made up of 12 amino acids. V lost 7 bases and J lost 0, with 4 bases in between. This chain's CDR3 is CASTSSGNTIYF. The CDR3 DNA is TGTGCCAGCACCTCCTCTGGAAACACCATATATTTT.

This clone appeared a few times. The CDR3: CASQIGWSEPHGYTF. In nucleotides, the CDR3 is TGTGCAAGCCAAATAGGGTGGTCGGAACCCCATGGCTACACCTTC. V and J are TRBV7-2 and TRBJ1-2; D is ambiguous. This CDR3 comprises 15 residues. Germline CDR1 SGHTA, CDR2 FQGNSA.

The CDR3 protein is CASSYRATEAFF. CDR3 DNA: TGTGCCAGTAGTTACAGGGCCACTGAAGCTTTCTTT. The chain combines TRBV19 with TRBJ1-1, with a weak D call TRBD1 (6 bases). Germline assignment: CDR1 LNHDA and CDR2 SQIVND (reference sequence). Between the trimmed V and J ends, which lost 5 bases and 4 bases, there was a span of 8 bases. This CDR3 region has 12 residues. The whole variable domain, remainder taken from reference TRBV19 and TRBJ1-1, is DGGITQSPKYLFRKEGQNVTLSCEQNLNHDAMYWYRQDPGQGLRLIYYSQIVNDFQKGDIAEGYSVSREKKESFPLTVTSAQKNPTAFYLCASSYRATEAFFGQGTRLTVV.

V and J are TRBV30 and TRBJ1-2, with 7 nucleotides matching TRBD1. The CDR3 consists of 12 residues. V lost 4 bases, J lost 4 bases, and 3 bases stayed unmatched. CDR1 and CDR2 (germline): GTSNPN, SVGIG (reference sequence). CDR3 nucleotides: TGTGCCTGGACAGGGGGGGGCTATGGCTACACCTTC. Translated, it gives CAWTGGGYGYTF. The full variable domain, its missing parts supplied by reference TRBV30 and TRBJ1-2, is SQTIHQWPATLVQPVGSPLSLECTVEGTSNPNLYWYRQAAGRGLQLLFYSVGIGQISSEVPQNLSASRPQDRQFILSSKKLLLSDSGFYLCAWTGGGYGYTFGSGTRLTVV.

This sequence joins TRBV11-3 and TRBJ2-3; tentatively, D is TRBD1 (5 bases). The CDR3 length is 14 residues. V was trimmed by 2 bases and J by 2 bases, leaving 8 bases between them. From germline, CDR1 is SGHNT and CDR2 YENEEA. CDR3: CASSLQGTTDTQYF. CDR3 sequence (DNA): TGTGCCAGCAGCTTACAGGGAACCACAGATACGCAGTATTTT.